This T cell receptor beta chain was identified in a study of T cell repertoires in cytomegalovirus infection. Study-level background: HLA-C-restricted CMV epitopes, recently identified, and well-studied HLA-B-restricted ones were used by the study. Matching HLA type, along with CMV infection, was indicated by public TCR beta signatures. General study points: Dominating the ex vivo response were HLA-C-restricted CMV-specific TCR beta clonotypes. Using cumulative public TCR beta family frequency, the authors identified those who carried CMV together with the relevant HLA.

TCRdb passed the reads through MiXCR, listing each CDR3 protein once. This repertoire shows hundreds of thousands of distinct CDR3 sequences, roughly 36% found once; its top ten account for roughly 18%. This clonotype was detected many times. Antigen unknown. Germline V CDR1 and CDR2: SGHTA, FQGNSA. CDR3 size: 15 residues. Sequencing used cultured PBMCs, obtained from culture after CMV antigen stimulation. The receptor was isolated from a human donor in good health (CMV status not recorded). Some clones in this sample may be carry-over from other donors' samples. J is TRBJ2-3 and V is TRBV7-2, with 8 nucleotides matching TRBD2. The CDR3 DNA sequence: TGTTCGACGGGCGGGGGGCCGGACTCCACAGATACGCAGTATTTT. Residues: CSTGGGPDSTDTQYF.